This entry is about one T cell receptor (beta chain). What it binds is unknown. The germline gives CDR1 SEHNR, CDR2 FQNEAQ (reference sequence). The CDR3 is 12 residues long. Trimming pared 3 bases from V and 9 bases from J, leaving 6 bases between. This entry is derived from a study of T-cell memory formation after mild COVID-19. Study in general: For the most part, TCR clusters were specific to one donor. General study points: Memory cells collected pre-infection included some clones that later responded, suggesting cross-reactive memory joined. Contracting CD4+ clones sat mainly in CM and EM; CD8+ in EMRA.

Barcoded TCR alpha and TCR beta cDNA libraries with UMIs came from 5'RACE using constant-segment primers. Each CDR3 protein gets one entry after TCRdb re-called the 5' RACE reads with MiXCR. The sample carries approximately 300,000 distinct CDR3 sequences, roughly 15% recorded once. The V and J genes are TRBV7-9 and TRBJ1-6; D is undetermined. The source is a man aged 18 to 30 who had mild COVID-19 (a few samples of this study predate the infection). Cell type and time point are not known. What was sequenced was PBMCs or a T cell subset sorted from them (not recorded which). This CDR3 reads CASSFGVSPLHF. In DNA, the CDR3 is TGTGCCAGCAGCTTTGGGGTTTCACCCCTCCACTTT.